The 13 T cell receptor beta chains reported below all come from one sample, sequenced in a study of blood T cell repertoires in COVID-19. Profiled with immunoSEQ multiplex PCR; TCRdb holds only in-frame clones, not every one. The sample lists some 180,000 clones, 85% seen once, with just under 8.5% in the top ten. The sequenced sample was peripheral blood. These receptor sequences come from a woman between 55 and 75 years old with acute or convalescent COVID-19.

The chain carries TRBV3-1 (or the pseudogene TRBV3-2) and TRBJ2-1, with D possibly matching TRBD2 (5 bases). This CDR3 contains 17 residues. Trimming pared 1 base from V and 0 bases from J, leaving 13 bases between. Germline lookup yields CDR1 LGHDT and CDR2 YNNKEL (reference sequence). The CDR3: CASSQVLAISSYNEQFF. Here the CDR3 DNA reads TGTGCCAGCAGCCAAGTCCTAGCTATAAGCTCCTACAATGAGCAGTTCTTC.

This clone is a singleton in its sample. The CDR3 sequence: CASSRRGQHGYTF. As DNA, the CDR3 is TGTGCCAGCAGCCGGAGGGGGCAACATGGCTACACCTTC. This rearrangement joins TRBV2 to TRBJ1-2; 7 bases map to TRBD1. This CDR3 has 13 residues. Trimming cost V 6 bases and J 6 bases; bases outside gene matches: 7. Germline CDR1 is SNHLY and CDR2 is FYNNEI.

The chain carries TRBV6-5 and TRBJ1-2; tentative D call: TRBD1 (5 bases). Trimming cost V 4 bases and J 4 bases, with 13 bases left between them. The CDR3 sequence is 14 residues long. CDR1 is MNHEY and CDR2 is SVGAGI in the germline V gene. The chain's CDR3 is CASSWTDGGYGYTF. The CDR3 DNA reads TGTGCCAGCAGTTGGACCGACGGGGGCTATGGCTACACCTTC.

V gene TRBV24-1 combines with J gene TRBJ2-3; TRBD2 aligns across 12 bases. CDR1 KGHDR and CDR2 SFDVKD come from the germline V gene. The V segment lost 3 bases and the J segment 7 bases; nucleotides outside the gene matches: 10. The CDR3 has 17 amino acids. Here the CDR3 DNA reads TGTGCCACCAGTGATGTAAGACTAGCGGGAGATGTAAATACGCAGTATTTT. It translates to CATSDVRLAGDVNTQYF.

The CDR3 nucleotides are TGTGCCAGCAGCGGGACAGGGGGAGGGCAGCCCCAGCATTTT. This encodes CASSGTGGGQPQHF. The V gene is TRBV9, the J gene TRBJ1-5; TRBD1 matches 10 bases. Germline V gene sequence: CDR1 SGDLS, CDR2 YYNGEE. The CDR3 consists of 14 residues. V gave up 3 bases and J gave up 7 bases; unmatched junction bases: 4.

The chain has TRBV6-4 and TRBJ2-4; TRBD2 aligns across 9 bases. V trimming: 7 bases; J trimming: 5 bases; junction bases outside the gene matches: 24. Germline values: CDR1 MRHNA, CDR2 SNTAGT. CDR3 length equals 20 residues. The CDR3 DNA reads as TGTGCCAGCAATACCAGGCTAGCGGGATTTACACCTTCTTGCCAAAACATTCAGTACTTC. This codes for CASNTRLAGFTPSCQNIQYF.

This clone was counted a single time. This chain connects TRBV25-1 to TRBJ1-2; no definite D call. Deletions cut 4 bases from V and 1 base from J, with 4 bases between. Germline CDR1 MGHDK, CDR2 SYGVNS. The CDR3 is made up of 12 amino acids. The CDR3 DNA sequence: TGTGCCAGCAGTGCCTTTAACTATGGCTACACCTTC. Its translation: CASSAFNYGYTF.

The chain uses TRBV5-5 and TRBJ2-7; 7 bases are a match to TRBD2. The trim removed 4 bases at V and 7 bases at J, leaving 5 bases unmatched. The CDR3 consists of 12 residues. Germline V gene data show CDR1 as SGHKS and CDR2 as YYEKEE (reference sequence). The CDR3 loop reads CASSELGREQYV. DNA for the CDR3: TGTGCCAGCAGCGAACTCGGGAGGGAGCAGTACGTC.

This chain links TRBV5-5 with TRBJ1-3; 8 bases are shared with TRBD1. Germline CDR1 is SGHKS and CDR2 is YYEKEE (reference sequence). The ends lost 0 bases at V and 8 bases at J; junction bases unmatched: 4. CDR3 size: 14 residues. DNA of the CDR3: TGTGCCAGCAGCTTGGTTCAGGGGGCAGACACCATATATTTT. Translation gives CASSLVQGADTIYF.

V and J are TRBV7-9 and TRBJ1-4, with TRBD1 matching over 7 bases. This CDR3 comprises 15 residues. Per the germline V gene, CDR1 is SEHNR and CDR2 is FQNEAQ (reference sequence). J was trimmed by 6 bases and V by 5 bases; bases with no gene match: 9. CDR3 residues: CASSRTQGMDEKLFF. The CDR3 DNA follows: TGTGCCAGCAGCCGAACACAGGGGATGGATGAAAAACTGTTTTTT. Full variable domain (missing parts from reference TRBV7-9 and TRBJ1-4): DTGVSQNPRHKITKRGQNVTFRCDPISEHNRLYWYRQTLGQGPEFLTYFQNEAQLEKSRLLSDRFSAERPKGSFSTLEIQRTEQGDSAMYLCASSRTQGMDEKLFFGSGTQLSVL.

V and J are TRBV28 and TRBJ1-1, with 7 positions matching TRBD1. With V trimmed by 2 bases and J by 5 bases, 8 bases remained unmatched. The germline gives CDR1 MDHEN, CDR2 SYDVKM. This CDR3 contains 15 residues. CDR3 bases: TGTGCCAGCAGTTTAAGTTCGACAGGGCGTACTGAAGCTTTCTTT. Amino acids: CASSLSSTGRTEAFF.

This clone was detected once. The chain employs TRBV10-1 and TRBJ2-5; the D gene is possibly TRBD2 (5 bases). This CDR3 has 12 residues. CDR1 WNHNN and CDR2 SYGVQD come from the germline V gene (reference sequence). Trimming pared 8 bases from V and 5 bases from J, leaving 12 bases between. The CDR3 nucleotides are TGCGCCAGCGGGCACGGGGTCGAGACCCAGTACTTC. As protein: CASGHGVETQYF.

V gene TRBV28 combines with J gene TRBJ1-2; no clear D gene. The CDR3 extends over 14 amino acids. V lost 1 base, J lost 4 bases, and 10 bases lay in between. Germline V CDR1 and CDR2: MDHEN, SYDVKM. CDR3 loop: CASSLSTELYGYTF. CDR3 in DNA: TGTGCCAGCAGTTTATCTACAGAGCTCTATGGCTACACCTTC.